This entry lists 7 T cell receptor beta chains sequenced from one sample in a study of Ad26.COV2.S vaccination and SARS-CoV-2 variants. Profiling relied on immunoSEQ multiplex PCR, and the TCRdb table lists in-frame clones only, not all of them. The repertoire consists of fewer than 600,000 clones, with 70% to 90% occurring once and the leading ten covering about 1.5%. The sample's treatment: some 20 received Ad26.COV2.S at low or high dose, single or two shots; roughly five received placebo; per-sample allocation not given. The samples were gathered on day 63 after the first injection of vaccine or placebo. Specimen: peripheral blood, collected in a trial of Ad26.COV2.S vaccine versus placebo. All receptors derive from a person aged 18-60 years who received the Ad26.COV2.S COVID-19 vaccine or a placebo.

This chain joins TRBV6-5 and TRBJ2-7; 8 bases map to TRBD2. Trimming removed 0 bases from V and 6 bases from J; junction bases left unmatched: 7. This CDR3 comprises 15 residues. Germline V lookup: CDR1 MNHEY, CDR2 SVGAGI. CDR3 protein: CASSYSTGGPLEQYF. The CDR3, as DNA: TGTGCCAGCAGTTACTCGACGGGAGGGCCTCTCGAGCAGTACTTC.

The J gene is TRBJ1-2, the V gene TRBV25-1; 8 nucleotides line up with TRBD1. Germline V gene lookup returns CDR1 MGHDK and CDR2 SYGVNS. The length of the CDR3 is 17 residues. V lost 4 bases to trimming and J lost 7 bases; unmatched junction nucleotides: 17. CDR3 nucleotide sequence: TGTGCCAGCAGTGGACCCCAAGACAGGGGCATAACTGGTGGCTACACCTTC. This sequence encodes CASSGPQDRGITGGYTF.

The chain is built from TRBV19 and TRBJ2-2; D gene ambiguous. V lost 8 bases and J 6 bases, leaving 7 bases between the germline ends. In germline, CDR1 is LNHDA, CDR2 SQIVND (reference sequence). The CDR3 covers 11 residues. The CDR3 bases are TGTGCCAGTTTGTCCCCCGGGGAGCTGTTTTTT. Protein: CASLSPGELFF.

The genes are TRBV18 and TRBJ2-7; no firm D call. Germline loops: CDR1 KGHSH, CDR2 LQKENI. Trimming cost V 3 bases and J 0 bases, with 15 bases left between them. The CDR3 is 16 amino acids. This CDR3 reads CASSPLGAPISYEQYF. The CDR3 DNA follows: TGTGCCAGCTCACCCCTGGGTGCGCCCATCTCCTACGAGCAGTACTTC.

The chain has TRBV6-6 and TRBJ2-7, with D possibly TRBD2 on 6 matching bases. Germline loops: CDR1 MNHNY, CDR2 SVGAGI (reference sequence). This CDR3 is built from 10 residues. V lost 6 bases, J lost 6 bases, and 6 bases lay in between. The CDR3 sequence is CASRGGEQYF. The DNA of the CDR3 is TGTGCCAGCAGGGGAGGCGAGCAGTACTTC.

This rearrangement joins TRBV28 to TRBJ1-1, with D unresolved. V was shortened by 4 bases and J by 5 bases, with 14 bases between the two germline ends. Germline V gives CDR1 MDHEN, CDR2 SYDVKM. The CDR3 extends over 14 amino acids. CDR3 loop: CASSSYATGTEAFF. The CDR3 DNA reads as TGTGCCAGCAGTTCGTATGCCACGGGGACTGAAGCTTTCTTT. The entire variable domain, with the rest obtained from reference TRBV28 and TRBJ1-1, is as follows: DVKVTQSSRYLVKRTGEKVFLECVQDMDHENMFWYRQDPGLGLRLIYFSYDVKMKEKGDIPEGYSVSREKKERFSLILESASTNQTSMYLCASSSYATGTEAFFGQGTRLTVV.

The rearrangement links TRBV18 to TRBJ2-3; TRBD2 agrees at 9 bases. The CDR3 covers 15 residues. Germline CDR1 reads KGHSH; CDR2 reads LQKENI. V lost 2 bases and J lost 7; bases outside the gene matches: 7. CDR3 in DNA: TGTGCCAGCTCACCAGGGGCGGGGGGGCAGAATACGCAGTATTTT. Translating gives CASSPGAGGQNTQYF.